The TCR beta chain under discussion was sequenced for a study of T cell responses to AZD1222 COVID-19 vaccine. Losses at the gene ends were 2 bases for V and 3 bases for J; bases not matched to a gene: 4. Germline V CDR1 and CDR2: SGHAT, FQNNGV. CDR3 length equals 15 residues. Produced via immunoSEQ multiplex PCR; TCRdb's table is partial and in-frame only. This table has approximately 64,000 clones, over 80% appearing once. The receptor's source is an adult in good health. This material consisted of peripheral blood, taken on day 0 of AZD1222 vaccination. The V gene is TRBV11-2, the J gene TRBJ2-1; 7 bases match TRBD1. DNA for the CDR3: TGTGCCAGCAGCTTACGACAGGGCGGCTACAATGAGCAGTTCTTC. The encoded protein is CASSLRQGGYNEQFF.